This T cell receptor beta chain was recovered during a study of shared clonotypes between healthy human individuals. Study-wide background: Ranging from 18 to 49 in age, donors were two women and three men. Study findings and constraints: The sole specimen, blood, was sampled, and tissue repertoires likely differ.

This clone has a single count. What it binds is not known. CDR3 length equals 15 residues. Trimming stripped 7 bases from V and 0 bases from J, with 15 bases between. The V gene's germline CDR1 is MDHEN and CDR2 SYDVKM. The method was immunoSEQ multiplex PCR; TCRdb's version includes in-frame clones alone and lacks a portion of them. The table includes hundreds of thousands of clones, around 72% detected once. This clonotype originated in a woman aged 30 to 39 in good health. This chain connects TRBV28 to TRBJ1-2; D ambiguous. Sequenced input: memory CD4+ T cells sorted from blood. The subset: CD45RA-negative fraction. CDR3 sequence: CASTQTGKANYGYTF. CDR3 in DNA: TGTGCCAGCACCCAGACCGGGAAGGCTAACTATGGCTACACCTTC.